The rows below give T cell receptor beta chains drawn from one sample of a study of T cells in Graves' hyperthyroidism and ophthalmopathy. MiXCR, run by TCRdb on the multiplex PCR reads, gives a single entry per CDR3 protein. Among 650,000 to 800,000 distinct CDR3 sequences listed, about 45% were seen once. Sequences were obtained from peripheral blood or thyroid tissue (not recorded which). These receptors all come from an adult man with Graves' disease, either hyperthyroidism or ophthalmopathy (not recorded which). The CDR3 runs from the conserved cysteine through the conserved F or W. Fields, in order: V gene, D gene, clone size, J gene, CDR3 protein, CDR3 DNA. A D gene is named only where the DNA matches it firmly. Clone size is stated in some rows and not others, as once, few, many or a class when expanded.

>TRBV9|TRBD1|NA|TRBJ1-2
CASSSDRAKHTF
TGTGCCAGCAGTTCCGACAGGGCAAAGCACACCTTC
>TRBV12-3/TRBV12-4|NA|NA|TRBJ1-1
CASSGQLNTKAFF
TGTGCCAGCAGTGGACAATTGAACACAAAAGCTTTCTTT
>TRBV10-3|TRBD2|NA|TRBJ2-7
CAISENKGLAGAYEQYF
TGTGCCATCAGTGAGAACAAGGGACTAGCGGGAGCCTACGAGCAGTACTTC
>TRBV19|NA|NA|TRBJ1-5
CASRVDGSNQPQHF
TGTGCCAGTAGGGTGGACGGTAGCAATCAGCCCCAGCATTTT
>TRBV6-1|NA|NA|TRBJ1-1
CASSPEVRTNTEAFF
TGTGCCAGCTCACCGGAAGTGCGGACGAACACTGAAGCTTTCTTT
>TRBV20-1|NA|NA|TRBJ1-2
CSAAGGEGGYTF
TGCAGTGCCGCGGGAGGGGAAGGGGGCTACACCTTC
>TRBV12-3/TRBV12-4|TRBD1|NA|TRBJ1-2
CASSPGTDPYGYTF
TGTGCCAGCAGTCCGGGGACAGACCCCTATGGCTACACCTTC
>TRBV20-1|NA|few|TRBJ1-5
CSAGTFYSNQPQHF
TGCAGTGCAGGGACTTTCTATAGCAATCAGCCCCAGCATTTT
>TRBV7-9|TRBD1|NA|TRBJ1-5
CASSVDRGNDQPQHF
TGTGCCAGCAGCGTGGACAGGGGGAACGATCAGCCCCAGCATTTT
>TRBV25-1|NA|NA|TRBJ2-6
CASSAALAGESSGANVLTF
TGTGCCAGCAGTGCTGCCCTGGCAGGGGAGAGCTCTGGGGCCAACGTCCTGACTTTC
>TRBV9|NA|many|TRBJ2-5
CASSLAGAQETQYF
TGTGCCAGCAGCTTAGCTGGGGCGCAAGAGACCCAGTACTTC
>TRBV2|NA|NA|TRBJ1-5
CASQKGGASQPQHF
TGTGCCAGCCAGAAGGGGGGCGCGAGTCAGCCCCAGCATTTT
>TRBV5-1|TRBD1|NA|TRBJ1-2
CASREDRGVGYTF
TGCGCCAGCAGAGAAGACAGGGGCGTAGGCTACACCTTC
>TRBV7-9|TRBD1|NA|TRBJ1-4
CASSPSLPGTVNEKLFF
TGTGCCAGCAGTCCCTCCCTGCCGGGGACAGTGAATGAAAAACTGTTTTTT
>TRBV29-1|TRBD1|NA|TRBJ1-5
CSVEDVGTDQHF
TGCAGCGTTGAAGACGTGGGGACAGACCAGCATTTT
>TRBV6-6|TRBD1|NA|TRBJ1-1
CASRQGANTEAFF
TGTGCCAGCAGACAGGGGGCCAACACTGAAGCTTTCTTT
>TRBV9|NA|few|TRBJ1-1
CASSQEGLTEAFF
TGTGCCAGCAGCCAGGAGGGACTCACTGAAGCTTTCTTT
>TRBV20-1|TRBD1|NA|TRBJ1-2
CSASHTGGRNYGYTF
TGCAGTGCTAGCCATACAGGGGGCCGTAACTATGGCTACACCTTC
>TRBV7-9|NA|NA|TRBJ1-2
CASSLARIGDYGYTF
TGTGCCAGCAGCTTAGCGAGAATTGGGGACTACGGCTACACCTTC
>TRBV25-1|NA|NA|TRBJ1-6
CASSDPWAGSPLHF
TGTGCCAGCAGTGACCCGTGGGCTGGATCACCCCTCCACTTT
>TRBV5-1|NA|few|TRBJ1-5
CASSQVFAGNQPQHF
TGCGCCAGCAGCCAAGTGTTTGCTGGGAATCAGCCCCAGCATTTT
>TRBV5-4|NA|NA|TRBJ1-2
CASSTDAYGYTF
TGTGCCAGCAGCACGGACGCCTATGGCTACACCTTC
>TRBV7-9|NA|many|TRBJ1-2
CASSLQGTNYGYTF
TGTGCCAGCAGCTTGCAGGGTACTAACTATGGCTACACCTTC
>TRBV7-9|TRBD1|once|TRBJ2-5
CASSPPGTGNQETQYF
TGTGCCAGCAGCCCCCCCGGGACAGGGAACCAAGAGACCCAGTACTTC
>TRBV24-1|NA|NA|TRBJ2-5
CASRMTGAYQPQYF
TGTGCCAGCAGGATGACAGGAGCCTATCAGCCCCAGTACTTC
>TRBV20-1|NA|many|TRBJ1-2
CSALTDSYGYTF
TGCAGTGCGCTGACGGACAGCTATGGCTACACCTTC
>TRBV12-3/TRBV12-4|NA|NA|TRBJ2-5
CASSSSGGGGTQYF
TGTGCCAGCAGTTCCTCGGGGGGAGGGGGGACCCAGTACTTC
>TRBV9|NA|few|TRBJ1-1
CASSQGSVGNTEAFF
TGTGCCAGCAGCCAAGGTTCAGTAGGGAACACTGAAGCTTTCTTT
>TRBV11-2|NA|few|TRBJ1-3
CASSFEVSGNTIYF
TGTGCCAGCAGCTTCGAGGTCTCTGGAAACACCATATATTTT
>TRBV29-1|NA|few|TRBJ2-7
CSVLQGRTYEQYF
TGCAGCGTTCTCCAGGGAAGGACCTACGAGCAGTACTTC
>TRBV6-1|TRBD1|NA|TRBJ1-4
CASRGGWANEKLFF
TGTGCCAGCCGAGGGGGCTGGGCTAATGAAAAACTGTTTTTT
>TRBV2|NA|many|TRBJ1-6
CASSARPLSYNSPLHF
TGTGCCAGCAGTGCTAGACCTCTCTCCTATAATTCACCCCTCCACTTT
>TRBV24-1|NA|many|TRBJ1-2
CATSDFGSYTF
TGTGCCACCAGTGATTTTGGCAGCTACACCTTC
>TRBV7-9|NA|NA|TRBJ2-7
CASSVGQSTEQYF
TGTGCCAGCAGCGTTGGACAGTCCACCGAGCAGTACTTC
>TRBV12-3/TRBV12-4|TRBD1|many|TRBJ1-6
CASSPRGRDSPLHF
TGTGCCAGCAGTCCCAGGGGGAGGGATTCACCCCTCCACTTT
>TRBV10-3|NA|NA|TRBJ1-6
CAISELLDSISPLHF
TGTGCCATCAGTGAGCTATTGGACAGTATATCACCCCTCCACTTT
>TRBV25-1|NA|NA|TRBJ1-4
CASSEGSGCLVF
TGTGCCAGCAGTGAAGGGTCGGGCTGTCTGGTTTTT
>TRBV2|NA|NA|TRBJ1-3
CASSDDGNTIYF
TGTGCCAGCAGTGATGACGGAAACACCATATATTTT
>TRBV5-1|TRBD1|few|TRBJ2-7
CASSLGQGAPHEQYF
TGCGCCAGCAGCTTGGGGCAGGGGGCGCCCCACGAGCAGTACTTC
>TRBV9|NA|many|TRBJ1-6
CASSVGSGNSPLHF
TGTGCCAGCAGCGTTGGGTCGGGCAATTCACCCCTCCACTTT
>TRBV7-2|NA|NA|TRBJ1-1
CASSLGLAGSPLNTEAFF
TGTGCCAGCAGCTTAGGATTAGCGGGCAGCCCCCTGAACACTGAAGCTTTCTTT
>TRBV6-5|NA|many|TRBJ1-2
CASSYAQGSGYTF
TGTGCCAGCAGTTACGCGCAGGGTAGCGGCTACACCTTC
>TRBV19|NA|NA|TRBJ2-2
CASSISSVELFF
TGTGCCAGTAGTATTTCCTCCGTGGAGCTGTTTTTT
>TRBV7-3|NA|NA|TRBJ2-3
CASSLFPAEHTDTQYF
TGTGCCAGCAGCTTATTCCCAGCGGAACACACAGATACGCAGTATTTT
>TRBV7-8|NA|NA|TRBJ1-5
CASSLGQLSYNQPQHF
TGTGCCAGCAGCTTAGGTCAGTTATCCTACAATCAGCCCCAGCATTTT
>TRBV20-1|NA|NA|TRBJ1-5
CSARDGVGNQPQHF
TGCAGTGCTAGAGATGGGGTGGGCAATCAGCCCCAGCATTTT
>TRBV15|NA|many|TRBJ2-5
CATSTNVPGLQETQYF
TGTGCCACCAGCACCAATGTGCCGGGCCTCCAAGAGACCCAGTACTTC
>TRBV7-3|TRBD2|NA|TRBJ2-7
CASGTGLVFYEQYF
TGTGCCAGCGGAACGGGACTAGTATTCTACGAGCAGTACTTC
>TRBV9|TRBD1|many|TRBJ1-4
CASSQGQTNEKLFF
TGTGCCAGCAGCCAGGGACAGACTAATGAAAAACTGTTTTTT
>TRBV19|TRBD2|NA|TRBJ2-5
CASSPLAGGVEETQYF
TGTGCCAGTAGTCCCCTAGCGGGAGGGGTTGAAGAGACCCAGTACTTC